A single sample gave rise to the 27 T cell receptor beta chains below, sequenced in a study of T cells in Graves' hyperthyroidism and ophthalmopathy. The TCR beta CDR3 regions underwent amplification using RNA transcripts as the source. An initial round of RT-PCR targeting the TCR CDR3 relied on the HTBI primer set. TCRdb fed the multiplex PCR reads into MiXCR, producing one record per CDR3 protein. The data show 610,000 or so distinct CDR3 sequences, roughly 46% seen once. Sequences were obtained from peripheral blood or thyroid tissue (not recorded which). The receptors originated from a woman aged 18-30 years with Graves' hyperthyroidism.

This clonotype was seen just once. This chain links TRBV14 with TRBJ1-4; 7 positions agree with TRBD1. The V gene end was trimmed by 3 bases and the J gene end by 3 bases; junction bases not matched to a gene: 7. This CDR3 is built from 16 residues. The germline V gene has CDR1 SGHDN and CDR2 FVKESK. The CDR3 nucleotides read TGTGCCAGCAGCCAGGAGGACAGGCCAGCTAATGAAAAACTGTTTTTT. Amino acids: CASSQEDRPANEKLFF.

This clonotype was seen many times. V and J are TRBV20-1 and TRBJ2-7; 7 bases agree with TRBD2. V was clipped by 1 base and J by 4 bases; unmatched bases: 4. The CDR3 consists of 13 residues. Germline-derived CDR1 and CDR2 are DFQATT and SNEGSKA (reference sequence). CDR3 nucleotides: TGCAGTGCTAGAGGACTAGCCGCGTACGAGCAGTACTTC. Residues: CSARGLAAYEQYF.

To note about this clonotype: Mismatch with germline at one junction end may stem from a read error. The chain is built from TRBV5-4 and TRBJ1-1; possibly TRBD1 for D (5 bases). Germline V gives CDR1 SGHNT, CDR2 YYREEE (reference sequence). This CDR3 is 13 amino acids long. The CDR3 DNA reads TGTGCCAGCAGCCTAGACAGTTACACTGAAGCTCTCTTT. Translation: CASSLDSYTEALF.

V and J are TRBV6-6 and TRBJ1-1, with D hard to call. The CDR3 totals 15 residues. Germline V gene lookup returns CDR1 MNHNY and CDR2 SVGAGI (reference sequence). V was pared by 6 bases and J by 4 bases, with 18 bases between. The CDR3 sequence: CASRSLGVRSTEAFF. As DNA, the CDR3 is TGTGCCAGCAGGTCCCTCGGGGTGAGGAGCACTGAAGCTTTCTTT.

This clonotype was seen ten or more times. V and J are TRBV19 and TRBJ2-2; 14 nucleotides line up with TRBD2. The CDR3 sequence is 19 residues long. The junction had 8 bases not matched to a gene; V was cut back by 1 base and J by 4 bases. From germline, CDR1 is LNHDA and CDR2 SQIVND (reference sequence). CDR3 DNA: TGTGCCAGTAGTATAGTGGGACTAGCGGGAGTACGCACCACCGGGGAGCTGTTTTTT. It specifies CASSIVGLAGVRTTGELFF.

About this clonotype itself: Being one base from a much bigger clone, this may be a read error. The final CDR3 position lacks the conserved phenylalanine or tryptophan, pointing to a likely read error. The chain uses TRBV3-1 and TRBJ2-7; D possibly corresponds to TRBD2 (5 bases). Germline V gene data show CDR1 as LGHDT and CDR2 as YNNKEL (reference sequence). The germline V and J ends were trimmed by 3 bases and 3 bases, with 9 bases remaining between them. The CDR3 loop spans 13 amino acids. The CDR3 DNA reads as TGTGCCAGCAGCCAGGACTGGAACTACGAGCAGTACTAC. Its protein product is CASSQDWNYEQYY.

The chain combines TRBV20-1 with TRBJ2-7, with 12 bases fitting TRBD1. Germline V gene data show CDR1 as DFQATT and CDR2 as SNEGSKA (reference sequence). Trimming removed 0 bases from V and 7 bases from J; junction bases left unmatched: 10. The CDR3 consists of 16 residues. CDR3 sequence (DNA): TGCAGTGCTAGAGATTCCGGGACAGGGGGCCATAGGGAGCAGTACTTC. Protein product: CSARDSGTGGHREQYF.

The chain couples TRBV24-1 to TRBJ1-4; no clear D. The V gene lost 5 bases and the J gene lost 3 bases, with 6 bases spanning the gap. The CDR3 runs 13 residues. Germline CDR1 is KGHDR and CDR2 is SFDVKD. The CDR3, as DNA: TGTGCCACCAGTGGCTCACCTAATGAAAAACTGTTTTTT. Amino acids: CATSGSPNEKLFF.

This clonotype has at least ten counts. The chain uses TRBV7-9 and TRBJ2-2; the match to TRBD2 covers 11 bases. Germline loops: CDR1 SEHNR, CDR2 FQNEAQ (reference sequence). This CDR3 contains 15 residues. V was clipped by 6 bases and J by 8 bases; unmatched bases: 8. CDR3 amino acids: CASRRGLAVLGELFF. The CDR3 coding sequence is TGTGCCAGCAGACGGGGACTAGCGGTCCTTGGGGAGCTGTTTTTT.

This chain connects TRBV20-1 to TRBJ1-1, with TRBD1 as a possible D gene (5 bases). V was pared by 3 bases and J by 5 bases, with 16 bases between. CDR1 is DFQATT and CDR2 is SNEGSKA in the germline V gene (reference sequence). CDR3 length equals 14 residues. Written as DNA, the CDR3 is TGCAGTGCTAGTTCCGGGGGTAGTCGAACTGAAGCTTTCTTT. Encoded protein: CSASSGGSRTEAFF.

This chain joins TRBV12-3 or TRBV12-4 and TRBJ1-4; no definite D call. CDR3 length: 12 amino acids. V dropped 4 bases and J dropped 12 bases, with 12 bases sitting between them. The CDR3: CASSSYRLELFF. In nucleotides, the CDR3 is TGTGCCAGCAGTTCGTACCGGTTAGAACTGTTTTTT.

V and J are TRBV12-3 or TRBV12-4 and TRBJ2-5; 10 bases match TRBD1. The CDR3 is made up of 17 amino acids. The J segment lost 5 bases and the V segment lost 9 bases, leaving 18 bases of the junction unmatched. The CDR3 bases are TGTGCCAGAACTCATGAGGACAGGGGGGTATCCGGGGAGACCCAGTACTTC. It yields the protein CARTHEDRGVSGETQYF.

The chain carries TRBV20-1 and TRBJ2-3; D is unresolved. The CDR3 is 13 residues long. CDR1 is DFQATT, CDR2 SNEGSKA, per germline (reference sequence). V was shortened by 8 bases and J by 6 bases, with 18 bases between the two germline ends. CDR3 in DNA: TGCAGTACTATGAAAGTTTCAACGGATACGCAGTATTTT. Translating gives CSTMKVSTDTQYF.

CDR3 nucleotides: TGCAGCGTTGTAGGGGGCGGGGAGACCCAGTACTTC. It is translated as CSVVGGGETQYF. The chain has TRBV29-1 and TRBJ2-5; TRBD1 matches 7 bases. V lost 4 bases to trimming and J lost 5 bases; unmatched junction nucleotides: 4. The germline V gene encodes CDR1 SQVTM and CDR2 ANQGSEA. This CDR3 spans 12 amino acids.

The chain employs TRBV20-1 and TRBJ2-2; D might be TRBD1 (6 bases). The CDR3 is made up of 11 amino acids. Trimming removed 6 bases at V and 7 bases at J, with 9 bases between. Germline V CDR1 and CDR2: DFQATT, SNEGSKA (reference sequence). CDR3 residues: CSAEGGGELFF. The CDR3 DNA reads TGCAGTGCAGAAGGGGGCGGGGAGCTGTTTTTT.

This clonotype was picked up many times. The CDR3 region has the DNA TGTGCCACCAGCAGAGAAAAGGGGAACACTGAAGCTTTCTTT. Amino acid sequence: CATSREKGNTEAFF. This chain joins TRBV15 and TRBJ1-1; no definite D call. The CDR3 totals 14 residues. The germline CDR1 and CDR2 sequences are LNHNV and YYDKDF (reference sequence). Trimming took off 0 bases at V and 1 base at J, with 6 bases between the two ends.

The chain employs TRBV11-2 and TRBJ2-1; D is undetermined. The germline V gene has CDR1 SGHAT and CDR2 FQNNGV. The CDR3 length is 16 residues. Trimming removed 5 bases from V and 0 bases from J, with 14 bases in between. The CDR3 coding sequence is TGTGCCAGCAGCCCCGGAGCCGCTGGCTCCTACAATGAGCAGTTCTTC. It translates to CASSPGAAGSYNEQFF.

This clonotype was counted at least ten times. CDR3 sequence: CATLGTGANVLTF. The CDR3 DNA reads as TGTGCCACTCTCGGTACTGGGGCCAACGTCCTGACTTTC. The rearrangement joins TRBV24-1 to TRBJ2-6; D unclear. The V gene lost 10 bases and the J gene lost 2 bases, with 8 bases spanning the gap. The CDR3 contains 13 residues. Germline lookup yields CDR1 KGHDR and CDR2 SFDVKD.

The rearrangement joins TRBV7-3 to TRBJ1-5; 7 bases align to TRBD1. This CDR3 comprises 12 residues. In germline, CDR1 is SGHTA, CDR2 FQGTGA. The V segment lost 5 bases and the J segment 14 bases; nucleotides outside the gene matches: 9. CDR3 in amino acids: CASSRRQGSEHF. The CDR3 nucleotides are TGTGCCAGCAGCCGAAGACAGGGTTCCGAGCATTTT.

Many counts were recorded for this clonotype. The J gene is TRBJ1-1, the V gene TRBV6-2 or TRBV6-3; no clear D gene. This CDR3 region has 13 residues. Germline loops: CDR1 MNHEY, CDR2 SVGEGT. Trimming cost V 7 bases and J 1 base, with 10 bases left between them. The CDR3 region is CASMFNTNTEAFF. Here the CDR3 DNA reads TGTGCCAGCATGTTTAACACGAACACTGAAGCTTTCTTT.

This clonotype was observed a single time. The chain has TRBV29-1 and TRBJ2-5, with 7 bases fitting TRBD1. CDR1 and CDR2 from the germline V gene are SQVTM and ANQGSEA. V shed 7 bases, J shed 4 bases, and the junction held 9 bases outside the gene matches. The CDR3 has 13 amino acids. The CDR3: CSGLGQPGETQYF. Written as DNA, the CDR3 is TGCAGCGGTCTGGGACAGCCCGGAGAGACCCAGTACTTC.

A word on this clonotype: A read error may account for a junction end that differs from germline. The chain joins TRBV12-5 to TRBJ1-2; the D gene is possibly TRBD1 (5 bases). CDR1 and CDR2 (germline): LGHNT, FRNRAP. The CDR3 is 15 amino acids. Here the CDR3 reads CASGFSLQGSYGYAF. The CDR3 DNA sequence: TGTGCTAGTGGTTTCTCCCTGCAGGGCTCCTATGGCTACGCCTTC.

The chain employs TRBV6-5 and TRBJ1-2, with a weak D call TRBD1 (5 bases). CDR1 is MNHEY, CDR2 SVGAGI, per germline. This CDR3 contains 14 residues. CDR3 sequence: CAAKLSGSAYGYTF. For the CDR3, the DNA is TGTGCGGCTAAGCTGTCAGGGAGCGCCTATGGCTACACCTTC.

This clonotype showed up just a few times. V gene TRBV12-5 combines with J gene TRBJ2-7; D possibly uses TRBD1 or TRBD2 (5 bases each). Trimming took off 2 bases at V and 2 bases at J, with 13 bases between the two ends. The CDR3 covers 15 residues. Germline V gene sequence: CDR1 LGHNT, CDR2 FRNRAP. CDR3 nucleotide sequence: TGTGCTAGTGGTTTGTCCCGGGACCCAGCCTACGAGCAGTACTTC. It specifies CASGLSRDPAYEQYF.

This clonotype was seen just once. The gene calls are TRBV29-1 and TRBJ2-7, with D possibly TRBD1 on 6 matching bases. The CDR3 contains 11 residues. The germline V and J ends were trimmed by 8 bases and 2 bases, with 10 bases remaining between them. Per the germline V gene, CDR1 is SQVTM and CDR2 is ANQGSEA. CDR3: CSRDTTYEQYF. For the CDR3, the DNA is TGCAGCCGGGACACTACCTACGAGCAGTACTTC.

Worth noting for this clonotype: This likely comes from a read error, as the CDR3 has no conserved phenylalanine or tryptophan at its end. The limits of the CDR3 on the DNA are not certain, so only TCRdb's listed CDR3 is given. The chain carries TRBV11-2 and TRBJ2-6; the tabulated D call, TRBD2, remains unverified against the DNA. Germline V gene data show CDR1 as SGHAT and CDR2 as FQNNGV. The CDR3 spans 10 amino acids, including both terminal residues. CDR3 sequence reads: CASTEGGAEI.

There are many counts of this clonotype. The chain is built from TRBV11-3 and TRBJ2-2, with 9 bases aligning to TRBD2. Trimming cost V 2 bases and J 2 bases; bases outside gene matches: 3. CDR1 and CDR2 from the germline V gene are SGHNT and YENEEA. The CDR3 extends over 16 amino acids. In DNA form, the CDR3 reads TGTGCCAGCAGCTTAAGCGGGAGGCTTAACACCGGGGAGCTGTTTTTT. Translated, it gives CASSLSGRLNTGELFF.